A single sample is the source of the 7 T cell receptor beta chains below, sequenced in a study of T cell responses to AZD1222 COVID-19 vaccine. The protocol was immunoSEQ multiplex PCR, while the TCRdb copy is restricted to in-frame clones and leaves out a portion. The top ten clones hold approximately 21% of a sample with tens of thousands of clones, approximately 90% of them seen once. The material was peripheral blood, obtained on day 0 of AZD1222 vaccination. These receptors all come from an adult in good health.

J is TRBJ1-2 and V is TRBV18; 12 positions agree with TRBD1. Germline values: CDR1 KGHSH, CDR2 LQKENI. The CDR3 spans 15 residues. V shed 2 bases and J 7 bases; nucleotides not matched to a gene: 5. This CDR3 reads CASSPTGQGAVGYTF. DNA for the CDR3: TGTGCCAGCTCACCAACGGGACAGGGGGCCGTTGGCTACACCTTC.

In this sample, this clone turned up a few times. The chain uses TRBV18 and TRBJ1-1; D gene unclear. The V gene lost 2 bases and the J gene lost 2 bases, with 9 bases spanning the gap. CDR3 size: 14 residues. Germline lookup yields CDR1 KGHSH and CDR2 LQKENI. CDR3 sequence (DNA): TGTGCCAGCTCACCAAACGACGGAAACACTGAAGCTTTCTTT. Protein product: CASSPNDGNTEAFF. The whole variable domain, filled in from reference TRBV18 and TRBJ1-1, reads NAGVMQNPRHLVRRRGQEARLRCSPMKGHSHVYWYRQLPEEGLKFMVYLQKENIIDESGMPKERFSAEFPKEGPSILRIQQVVRGDSAAYFCASSPNDGNTEAFFGQGTRLTVV.

The chain uses TRBV6-5 and TRBJ1-1; D might be TRBD1 (6 bases). V lost 0 bases to trimming and J lost 4 bases, with 15 bases between them. This CDR3 has 16 residues. Germline CDR1 MNHEY, CDR2 SVGAGI. The CDR3 here is CASSYSIRGAGTEAFF. The CDR3 DNA is TGTGCCAGCAGTTACTCGATACGGGGGGCAGGCACTGAAGCTTTCTTT.

The rearrangement joins TRBV2 to TRBJ2-7; the match to TRBD2 covers 16 bases. V lost 5 bases to trimming and J lost 4 bases; unmatched junction nucleotides: 5. Germline assignment: CDR1 SNHLY and CDR2 FYNNEI. There are 16 residues in the CDR3. CDR3 sequence: CASSPGLAGGRYEQYF. Here the CDR3 DNA reads TGTGCCAGCAGTCCGGGACTAGCGGGGGGGCGTTACGAGCAGTACTTC. The full variable domain, its missing parts supplied by reference TRBV2 and TRBJ2-7, is EPEVTQTPSHQVTQMGQEVILRCVPISNHLYFYWYRQILGQKVEFLVSFYNNEISEKSEIFDDQFSVERPDGSNFTLKIRSTKLEDSAMYFCASSPGLAGGRYEQYFGPGTRLTVT.

This clone has just a few counts. The chain is built from TRBV11-3 and TRBJ1-1, with D hard to call. The CDR3 spans 12 residues. V lost 0 bases and J 9 bases, leaving 8 bases between the germline ends. Germline V gene sequence: CDR1 SGHNT, CDR2 YENEEA. Written as DNA, the CDR3 is TGTGCCAGCAGCTTAGAGGGCAGTCAAGCTTTCTTT. Its translation is CASSLEGSQAFF.

This rearrangement joins TRBV4-1 to TRBJ2-1; D is possibly TRBD1 (5 bases). The germline V gene has CDR1 MGHRA and CDR2 YSYEKL. This CDR3 comprises 17 residues. Deletions cut 1 base from V and 8 bases from J, with 21 bases between. The CDR3 region is CASSQAYKDTSRYEQFF. CDR3 bases: TGCGCCAGCAGCCAAGCTTATAAGGACACCTCGAGATATGAGCAGTTCTTC.

There are a few counts of this clone. The chain has TRBV5-5 and TRBJ1-1; 10 bases are a match to TRBD1. Germline V gene sequence: CDR1 SGHKS, CDR2 YYEKEE (reference sequence). The trim removed 8 bases at V and 6 bases at J, leaving 13 bases unmatched. This CDR3 is 15 amino acids long. CDR3 protein: CASSVWTGGSPEAFF. The DNA of the CDR3 is TGTGCCAGTTCGGTGTGGACAGGGGGTTCTCCTGAAGCTTTCTTT.